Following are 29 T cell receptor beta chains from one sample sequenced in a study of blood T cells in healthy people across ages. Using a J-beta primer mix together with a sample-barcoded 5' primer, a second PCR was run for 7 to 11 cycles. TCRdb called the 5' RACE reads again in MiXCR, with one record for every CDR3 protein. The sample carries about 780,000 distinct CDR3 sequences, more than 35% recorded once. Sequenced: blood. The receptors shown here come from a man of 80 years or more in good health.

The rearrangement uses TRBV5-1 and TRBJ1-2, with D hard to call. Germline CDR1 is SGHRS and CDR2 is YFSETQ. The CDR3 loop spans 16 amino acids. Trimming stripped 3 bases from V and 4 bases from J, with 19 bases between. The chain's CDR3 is CASSSDGSLSVYGYTF. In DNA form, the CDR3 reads TGCGCCAGCAGCTCCGATGGGTCGTTATCCGTCTATGGCTACACCTTC. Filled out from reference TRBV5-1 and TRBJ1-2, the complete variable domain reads KAGVTQTPRYLIKTRGQQVTLSCSPISGHRSVSWYQQTPGQGLQFLFEYFSETQRNKGNFPGRFSGRQFSNSRSEMNVSTLELGDSALYLCASSSDGSLSVYGYTFGSGTRLTVV.

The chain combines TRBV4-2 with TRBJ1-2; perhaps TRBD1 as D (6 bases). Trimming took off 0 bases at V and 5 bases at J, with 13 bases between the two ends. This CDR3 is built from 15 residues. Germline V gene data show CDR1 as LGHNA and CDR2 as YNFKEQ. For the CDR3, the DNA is TGTGCCAGCAGCCAAGAAACAGGACAGCAGTATGGCTACACCTTC. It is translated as CASSQETGQQYGYTF.

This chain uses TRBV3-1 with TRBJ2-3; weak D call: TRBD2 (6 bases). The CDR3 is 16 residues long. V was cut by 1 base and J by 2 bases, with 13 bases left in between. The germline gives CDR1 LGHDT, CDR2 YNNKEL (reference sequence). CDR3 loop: CASSQGLATYTDTQYF. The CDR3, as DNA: TGTGCCAGCAGCCAAGGCCTAGCGACTTACACAGATACGCAGTATTTT.

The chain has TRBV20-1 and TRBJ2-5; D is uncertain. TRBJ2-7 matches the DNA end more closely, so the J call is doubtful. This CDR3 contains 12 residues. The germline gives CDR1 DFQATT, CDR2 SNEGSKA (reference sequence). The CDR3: CSASDFLDEQYF. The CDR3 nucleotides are TGCAGTGCTAGTGATTTTTTGGACGAGCAGTACTTC.

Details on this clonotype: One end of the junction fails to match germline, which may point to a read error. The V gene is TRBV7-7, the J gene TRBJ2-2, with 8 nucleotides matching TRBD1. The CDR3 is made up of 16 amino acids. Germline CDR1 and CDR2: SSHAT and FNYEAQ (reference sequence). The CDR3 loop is CASSPSRTGSTGELFF. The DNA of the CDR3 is TGTGCTAGCAGCCCTTCCCGGACAGGGTCCACCGGGGAGCTGTTTTTT. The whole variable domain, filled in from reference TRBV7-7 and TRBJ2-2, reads GAGVSQSPRYKVTKRGQDVTLRCDPISSHATLYWYQQALGQGPEFLTYFNYEAQPDKSGLPSDRFSAERPEGSISTLTIQRTEQRDSAMYRCASSPSRTGSTGELFFGEGSRLTVL.

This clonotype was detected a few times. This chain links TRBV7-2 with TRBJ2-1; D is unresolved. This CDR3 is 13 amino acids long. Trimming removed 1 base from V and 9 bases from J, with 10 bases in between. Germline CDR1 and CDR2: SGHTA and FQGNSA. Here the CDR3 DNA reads TGTGCCAGCAGCTTAGTAGCATCGGCTGAGCAGTTCTTC. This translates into CASSLVASAEQFF.

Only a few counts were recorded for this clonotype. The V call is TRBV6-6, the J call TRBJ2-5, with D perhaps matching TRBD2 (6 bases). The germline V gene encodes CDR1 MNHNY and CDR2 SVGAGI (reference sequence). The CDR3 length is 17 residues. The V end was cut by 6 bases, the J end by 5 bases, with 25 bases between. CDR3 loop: CASRKGREIEWGETQYF. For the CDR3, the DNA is TGTGCCAGCAGAAAAGGTCGGGAGATCGAGTGGGGGGAGACCCAGTACTTC.

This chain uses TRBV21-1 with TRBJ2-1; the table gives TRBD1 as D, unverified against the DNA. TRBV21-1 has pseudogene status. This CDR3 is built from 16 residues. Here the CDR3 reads CASIPRTGRRDNEQFF. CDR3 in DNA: TGTGCCAGCATTCCTCGGACAGGGAGGCGTGACAATGAGCAGTTCTTC.

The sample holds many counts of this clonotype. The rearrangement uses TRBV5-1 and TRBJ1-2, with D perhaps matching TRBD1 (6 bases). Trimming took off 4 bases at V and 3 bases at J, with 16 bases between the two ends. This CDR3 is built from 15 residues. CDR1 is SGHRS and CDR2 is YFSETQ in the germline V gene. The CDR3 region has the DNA TGCGCCAGCAGCCCGCGGACAGCAGATCACTATGGCTACACCTTC. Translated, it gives CASSPRTADHYGYTF.

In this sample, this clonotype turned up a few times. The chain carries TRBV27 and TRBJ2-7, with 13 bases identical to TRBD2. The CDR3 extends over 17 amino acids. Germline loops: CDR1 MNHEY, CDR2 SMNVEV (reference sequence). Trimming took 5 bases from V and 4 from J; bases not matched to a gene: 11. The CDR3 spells CASSTRTSGRAIYEQYF. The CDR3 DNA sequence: TGTGCCAGCAGTACCCGTACTAGCGGGAGGGCCATATACGAGCAGTACTTC.

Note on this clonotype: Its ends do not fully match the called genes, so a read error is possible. This CDR3 is CPSSYSGAAADTQYF. The CDR3 coding sequence is TGTCCCAGCAGTTACTCCGGTGCGGCGGCAGATACGCAGTATTTT. The chain uses TRBV6-5 and TRBJ2-3, with no clear D. Germline V gene sequence: CDR1 MNHEY, CDR2 SVGAGI. The CDR3 has 15 amino acids.

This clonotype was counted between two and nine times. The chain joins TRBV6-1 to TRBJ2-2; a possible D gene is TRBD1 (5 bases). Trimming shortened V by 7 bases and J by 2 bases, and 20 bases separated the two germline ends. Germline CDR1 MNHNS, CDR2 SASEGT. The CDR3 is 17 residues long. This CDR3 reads CASTKMKQDFNTGELFF. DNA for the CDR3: TGTGCCAGCACCAAGATGAAACAGGATTTTAACACCGGGGAGCTGTTTTTT.

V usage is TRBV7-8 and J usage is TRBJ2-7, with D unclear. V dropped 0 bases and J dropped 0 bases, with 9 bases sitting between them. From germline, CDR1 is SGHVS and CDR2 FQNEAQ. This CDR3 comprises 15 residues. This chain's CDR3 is CASSLARRYSYEQYF. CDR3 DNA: TGTGCCAGCAGCTTAGCAAGACGGTACTCCTACGAGCAGTACTTC.

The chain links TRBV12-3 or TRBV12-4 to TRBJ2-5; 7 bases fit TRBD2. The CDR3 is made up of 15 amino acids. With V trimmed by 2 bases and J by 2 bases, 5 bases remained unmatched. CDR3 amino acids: CASSLISGRQETQYF. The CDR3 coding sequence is TGTGCCAGCAGTTTAATATCCGGGAGGCAAGAGACCCAGTACTTC.

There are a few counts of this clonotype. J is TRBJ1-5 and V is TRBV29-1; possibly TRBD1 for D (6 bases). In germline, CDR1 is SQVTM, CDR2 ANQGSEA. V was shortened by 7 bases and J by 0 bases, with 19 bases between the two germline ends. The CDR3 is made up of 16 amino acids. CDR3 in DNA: TGCAGCGGGAAGAGGGGGGGCCAGGATAGCAATCAGCCCCAGCATTTT. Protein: CSGKRGGQDSNQPQHF.

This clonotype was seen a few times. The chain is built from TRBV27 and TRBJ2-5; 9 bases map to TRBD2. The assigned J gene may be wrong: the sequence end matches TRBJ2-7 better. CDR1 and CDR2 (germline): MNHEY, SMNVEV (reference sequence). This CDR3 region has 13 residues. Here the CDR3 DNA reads TGTGCCAGCAGTGTATTAGCGGGAGTCGAGCAGTACTTC. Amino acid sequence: CASSVLAGVEQYF.

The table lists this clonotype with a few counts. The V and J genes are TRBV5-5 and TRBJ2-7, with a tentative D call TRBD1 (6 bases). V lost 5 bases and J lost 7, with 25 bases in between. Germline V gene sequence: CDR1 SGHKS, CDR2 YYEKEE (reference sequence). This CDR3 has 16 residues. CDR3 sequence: CASRSFGTYGFNEQYF. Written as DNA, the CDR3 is TGTGCCAGCAGGTCGTTCGGGACATATGGTTTCAATGAGCAGTACTTC.

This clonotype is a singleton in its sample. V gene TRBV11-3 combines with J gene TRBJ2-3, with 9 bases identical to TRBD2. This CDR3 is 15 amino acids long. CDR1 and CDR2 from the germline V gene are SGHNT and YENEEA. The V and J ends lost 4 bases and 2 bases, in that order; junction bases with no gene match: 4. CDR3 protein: CASSSGTSITDTQYF. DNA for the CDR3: TGTGCCAGCAGCTCCGGGACTAGCATCACAGATACGCAGTATTTT.

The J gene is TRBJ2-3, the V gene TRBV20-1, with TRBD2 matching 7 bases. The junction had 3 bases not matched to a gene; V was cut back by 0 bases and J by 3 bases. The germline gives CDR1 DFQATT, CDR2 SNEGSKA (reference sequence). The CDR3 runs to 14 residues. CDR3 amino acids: CSARDGRTTDTQYF. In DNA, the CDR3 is TGCAGTGCTAGAGACGGGAGGACTACAGATACGCAGTATTTT.

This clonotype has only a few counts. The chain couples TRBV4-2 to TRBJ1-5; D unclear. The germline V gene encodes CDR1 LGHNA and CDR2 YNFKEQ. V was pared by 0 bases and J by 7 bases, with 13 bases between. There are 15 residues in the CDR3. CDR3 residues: CASSQEESVYQPQHF. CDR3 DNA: TGTGCCAGCAGCCAAGAGGAGAGTGTTTACCAGCCCCAGCATTTT.

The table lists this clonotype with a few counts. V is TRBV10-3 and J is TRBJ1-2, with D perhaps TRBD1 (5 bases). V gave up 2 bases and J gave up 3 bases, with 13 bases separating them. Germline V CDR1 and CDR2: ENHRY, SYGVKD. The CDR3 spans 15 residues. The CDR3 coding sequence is TGTGCCATCAGTGAGGCGACAGTTACGGACTATGGCTACACCTTC. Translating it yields CAISEATVTDYGYTF.

The CDR3 DNA reads as TGTGCCAGCAGCCGTTTTAGCGGGAGGGCCCAAAATGAGCAGTTCTTC. Its protein product is CASSRFSGRAQNEQFF. The chain links TRBV12-3 or TRBV12-4 to TRBJ2-1; the match to TRBD2 covers 11 bases. V gave up 6 bases and J gave up 7 bases; unmatched junction bases: 11. The CDR3 sequence is 16 residues long.

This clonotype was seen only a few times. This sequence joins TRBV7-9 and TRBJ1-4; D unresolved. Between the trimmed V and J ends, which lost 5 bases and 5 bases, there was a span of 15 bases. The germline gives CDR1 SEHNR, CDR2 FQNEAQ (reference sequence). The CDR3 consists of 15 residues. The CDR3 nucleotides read TGTGCCAGCAGCCACACGGCGGCAGGAAATGAAAAACTGTTTTTT. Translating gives CASSHTAAGNEKLFF.

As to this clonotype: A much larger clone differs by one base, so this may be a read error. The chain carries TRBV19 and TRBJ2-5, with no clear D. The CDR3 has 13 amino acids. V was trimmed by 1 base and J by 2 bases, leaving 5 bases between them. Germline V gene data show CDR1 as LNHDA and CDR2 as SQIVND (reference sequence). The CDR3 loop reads CASSIALQETQYF. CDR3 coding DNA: TGTGCCAGTAGTATAGCGCTTCAAGAGACCCAGTACTTC.

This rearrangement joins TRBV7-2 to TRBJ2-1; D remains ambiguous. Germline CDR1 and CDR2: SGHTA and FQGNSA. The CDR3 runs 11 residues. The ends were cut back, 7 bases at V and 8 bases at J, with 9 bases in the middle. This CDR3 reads CASMVGYEQFF. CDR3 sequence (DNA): TGTGCCAGCATGGTGGGGTATGAGCAGTTCTTC.

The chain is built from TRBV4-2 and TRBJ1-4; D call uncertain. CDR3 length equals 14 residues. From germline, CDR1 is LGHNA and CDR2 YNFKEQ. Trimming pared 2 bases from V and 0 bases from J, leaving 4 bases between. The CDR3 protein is CASSQPPTNEKLFF. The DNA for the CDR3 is TGTGCCAGCAGCCAACCTCCAACTAATGAAAAACTGTTTTTT.

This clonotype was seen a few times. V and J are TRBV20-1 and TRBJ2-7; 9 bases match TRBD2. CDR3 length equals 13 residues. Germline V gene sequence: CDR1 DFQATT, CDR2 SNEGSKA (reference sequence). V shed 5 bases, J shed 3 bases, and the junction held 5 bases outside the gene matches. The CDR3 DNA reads TGCAGTGCTGAAAGCGGGAGGAACTACGAGCAGTACTTC. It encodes CSAESGRNYEQYF.

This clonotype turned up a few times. CDR3 bases: TGTGCCAGCAGCTTAGGTCGCGATCTCGAGCAGTACTTC. Protein product: CASSLGRDLEQYF. This sequence joins TRBV7-2 and TRBJ2-4; D uncertain. The end of the DNA is better explained by TRBJ2-7, so the J call may be wrong. Germline assignment: CDR1 SGHTA and CDR2 FQGNSA. The CDR3 totals 13 residues.

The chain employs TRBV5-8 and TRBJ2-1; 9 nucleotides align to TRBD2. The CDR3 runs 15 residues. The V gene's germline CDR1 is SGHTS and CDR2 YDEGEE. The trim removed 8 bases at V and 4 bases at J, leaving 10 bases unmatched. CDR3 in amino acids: CASSRSGRAYNEQFF. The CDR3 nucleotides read TGTGCCAGTAGTCGTAGCGGGAGAGCTTACAATGAGCAGTTCTTC.